The 29 T cell receptor beta chains given below trace back to one sample, sequenced in a study of CD8 T cells in ankylosing spondylitis. A single record per CDR3 protein comes from TCRdb applying MiXCR to the 5' RACE reads. The sample carries about 90,000 distinct CDR3 sequences, about 8.3% recorded once. These receptors have no identified antigens. Regarding the study as a whole: One TCR beta motif, made up of eight highly homologous variants, appeared characteristic of ankylosing spondylitis blood.

Sequences were obtained from blood, either unsorted or a sorted T cell fraction (not recorded which). The origin of the receptors is a male donor with ankylosing spondylitis.

The sample holds many counts of this clonotype. This chain connects TRBV20-1 to TRBJ2-1, with D tentatively TRBD1 or TRBD2 (5 bases each). Germline V gene data show CDR1 as DFQATT and CDR2 as SNEGSKA (reference sequence). With 6 bases removed from V and 9 bases from J, the gap between germline ends came to 24 bases. The CDR3 contains 15 residues. CDR3 residues: CSAPPPGLVGGEQFF. CDR3 DNA: TGCAGTGCCCCCCCTCCAGGGCTAGTTGGGGGTGAGCAGTTCTTC.

This clonotype was counted ten times or more. The V gene is TRBV12-3 or TRBV12-4, the J gene TRBJ2-1, with D tentatively TRBD2 (6 bases). The CDR3 length is 16 residues. Trimming took off 3 bases at V and 3 bases at J, with 15 bases between the two ends. Here the CDR3 reads CASSFPQPGLYNEQFF. The CDR3, as DNA: TGTGCCAGCAGTTTCCCCCAACCGGGACTCTACAATGAGCAGTTCTTC.

This clonotype has at least ten counts. This chain uses TRBV18 with TRBJ2-6, with a tentative D call TRBD1 (6 bases). Germline-derived CDR1 and CDR2 are KGHSH and LQKENI. This CDR3 is 18 amino acids long. Trimming left V 3 bases short and J 1 base short, with 16 bases between. CDR3 sequence reads: CASSPQAGELSGANVLTF. In DNA, the CDR3 is TGTGCCAGCTCACCGCAGGCAGGGGAGTTGTCTGGGGCCAACGTCCTGACTTTC.

This clonotype was counted many times. The chain uses TRBV27 and TRBJ2-3, with 10 bases aligning to TRBD2. The length of the CDR3 is 14 residues. Germline trimming cut 6 bases from V and 6 bases from J; bases unmatched to any gene: 6. Germline CDR1 MNHEY, CDR2 SMNVEV (reference sequence). The CDR3 loop reads CASSLAGAGDTQYF. CDR3 coding DNA: TGTGCCAGCAGCCTAGCGGGAGCGGGGGATACGCAGTATTTT.

This clonotype occurred a few times. The chain recombines TRBV6-2 or TRBV6-3 with TRBJ2-1; D unclear. The V gene's germline CDR1 is MNHEY and CDR2 SVGEGT. There are 16 residues in the CDR3. With 0 bases removed from V and 4 bases from J, the gap between germline ends came to 13 bases. The CDR3 protein is CASSYSQVSPYNEQFF. The CDR3 bases are TGTGCCAGCAGTTACTCTCAGGTCTCCCCTTACAATGAGCAGTTCTTC.

This clonotype has more than one count but fewer than ten. This rearrangement joins TRBV7-2 to TRBJ1-3; D gene ambiguous. V gave up 1 base and J gave up 2 bases, with 12 bases separating them. CDR1 and CDR2 from the germline V gene are SGHTA and FQGNSA. The CDR3 sequence is 16 residues long. Here the CDR3 DNA reads TGTGCCAGCAGCTTAGGGGTAGGGTTGACTGGAAACACCATATATTTT. Protein: CASSLGVGLTGNTIYF. Filled out from reference TRBV7-2 and TRBJ1-3, the complete variable domain reads GAGVSQSPSNKVTEKGKDVELRCDPISGHTALYWYRQSLGQGLEFLIYFQGNSAPDKSGLPSDRFSAERTGGSVSTLTIQRTQQEDSAVYLCASSLGVGLTGNTIYFGEGSWLTVV.

This clonotype was counted at least ten times. The V and J genes are TRBV12-3 or TRBV12-4 and TRBJ1-1; possibly TRBD1 for D (5 bases). The CDR3 has 14 residues. V lost 4 bases and J lost 1, with 10 bases in between. CDR3 residues: CASSSRDGNTEAFF. CDR3 nucleotide sequence: TGTGCCAGCAGTTCCCGGGACGGGAACACTGAAGCTTTCTTT.

This clonotype came up once. A clone one base away is much larger, so this may be a read error. The chain carries TRBV20-1 and TRBJ2-2; D gene uncertain. Germline V gene sequence: CDR1 DFQATT, CDR2 SNEGSKA (reference sequence). The CDR3 is 13 residues long. The CDR3 is CGARALLTGELFF. In nucleotides, the CDR3 is TGCGGTGCTAGGGCCCTTCTAACGGGGGAGCTGTTTTTT.

A few counts support this clonotype. The chain combines TRBV20-1 with TRBJ2-1; 10 bases are a match to TRBD1. The V and J ends lost 1 base and 4 bases, in that order; junction bases with no gene match: 16. The CDR3 covers 19 residues. Per the germline V gene, CDR1 is DFQATT and CDR2 is SNEGSKA (reference sequence). The CDR3 coding sequence is TGCAGTGCTAGAGGCCCGGACAGGGGGACCCTTCGGGGGTACAATGAGCAGTTCTTC. This encodes CSARGPDRGTLRGYNEQFF.

This clonotype was observed a handful of times. The chain combines TRBV5-1 with TRBJ2-1, with D unclear. There are 14 residues in the CDR3. V was trimmed by 2 bases and J by 2 bases, leaving 8 bases between them. The germline gives CDR1 SGHRS, CDR2 YFSETQ. The CDR3 sequence is CASSFGQAYNEQFF. In DNA, the CDR3 is TGCGCCAGCAGCTTCGGGCAGGCCTACAATGAGCAGTTCTTC.

This clonotype was seen many times. The genes are TRBV7-9 and TRBJ2-3, with 13 nucleotides matching TRBD2. Per germline, CDR1 SEHNR and CDR2 FQNEAQ (reference sequence). The CDR3 consists of 16 residues. Unmatched junction bases numbered 5, after V lost 5 bases and J lost 3 bases. DNA of the CDR3: TGTGCCAGCAGCGGACTAGCGGGAGTAGGGACAGATACGCAGTATTTT. This gives the protein CASSGLAGVGTDTQYF. The whole variable domain, filled in from reference TRBV7-9 and TRBJ2-3, reads DTGVSQNPRHKITKRGQNVTFRCDPISEHNRLYWYRQTLGQGPEFLTYFQNEAQLEKSRLLSDRFSAERPKGSFSTLEIQRTEQGDSAMYLCASSGLAGVGTDTQYFGPGTRLTVL.

The genes are TRBV13 and TRBJ2-1; 11 nucleotides line up with TRBD2. The CDR3 is made up of 14 amino acids. Germline lookup yields CDR1 PRHDT and CDR2 FYEKMQ (reference sequence). V was pared by 4 bases and J by 8 bases, with 4 bases of the junction left unmatched. The CDR3: CASSSGLAVYEQFF. CDR3 sequence (DNA): TGTGCCAGCAGCTCGGGACTAGCGGTCTATGAGCAGTTCTTC.

This clonotype showed up just a few times. V gene TRBV7-6 combines with J gene TRBJ2-5, with D uncertain. The CDR3 loop spans 12 amino acids. Germline lookup yields CDR1 SGHVS and CDR2 FNYEAQ. Trimming stripped 5 bases from V and 5 bases from J, with 9 bases between. The CDR3, as DNA: TGTGCCAGCAGCCGTAACGGGGAGACCCAGTACTTC. This translates into CASSRNGETQYF.

This clonotype was seen only a few times. The chain's CDR3 is CASSQVGTDRGQPQHF. The CDR3, as DNA: TGCGCCAGCAGCCAAGTGGGGACAGACCGTGGTCAGCCCCAGCATTTT. V usage is TRBV4-1 and J usage is TRBJ1-5; 7 bases are shared with TRBD1. This CDR3 is 16 amino acids long. V gave up 1 base and J gave up 6 bases; unmatched junction bases: 9. Germline assignment: CDR1 MGHRA and CDR2 YSYEKL.

The rearrangement uses TRBV15 and TRBJ2-5, with D possibly being TRBD2 (5 bases). Trimming took off 3 bases at V and 0 bases at J, with 8 bases between the two ends. The CDR3 length is 14 residues. Germline V CDR1 and CDR2: LNHNV, YYDKDF (reference sequence). The CDR3 sequence is CATSSVRDQETQYF. CDR3 in DNA: TGTGCCACCAGCAGTGTGCGGGACCAAGAGACCCAGTACTTC.

The chain has TRBV24-1 and TRBJ2-3, with D perhaps TRBD1 or TRBD2 (5 bases each). The CDR3 runs 15 residues. The V gene lost 3 bases and the J gene lost 0 bases, with 9 bases spanning the gap. Germline V CDR1 and CDR2: KGHDR, SFDVKD. The CDR3 DNA reads TGTGCCACCAGTGATGGGACGGACAGCACAGATACGCAGTATTTT. As protein: CATSDGTDSTDTQYF.

The chain joins TRBV12-5 to TRBJ1-5; D gene uncertain. Trimming removed 6 bases at V and 4 bases at J, with 7 bases between. The CDR3 loop spans 12 amino acids. CDR1 and CDR2 from the germline V gene are LGHNT and FRNRAP. For the CDR3, the DNA is TGTGCTAGTGGCGCTACTAATCAGCCCCAGCATTTT. Translating gives CASGATNQPQHF.

The chain uses TRBV24-1 and TRBJ1-5; no clear D. V was shortened by 6 bases and J by 2 bases, with 13 bases between the two germline ends. The V gene's germline CDR1 is KGHDR and CDR2 SFDVKD. This CDR3 is 15 amino acids long. CDR3 sequence (DNA): TGTGCCACCAGTTCCGAAGGGATGGGCAATCAGCCCCAGCATTTT. Residues: CATSSEGMGNQPQHF.

The table lists this clonotype with a few counts. J is TRBJ2-1 and V is TRBV7-6, with TRBD2 matching over 9 bases. This CDR3 comprises 16 residues. Germline V CDR1 and CDR2: SGHVS, FNYEAQ. Trimming at V came to 3 bases and at J to 1 base, leaving 4 bases not matched to a gene. CDR3 nucleotides: TGTGCCAGCAGCTTGTATGCGGGAGGGTCCTACAATGAGCAGTTCTTC. Translating gives CASSLYAGGSYNEQFF.

This clonotype was counted a few times. The gene calls are TRBV11-2 and TRBJ1-4, with D unclear. The CDR3 spans 15 residues. Germline V gene sequence: CDR1 SGHAT, CDR2 FQNNGV. Trimming pared 1 base from V and 8 bases from J, leaving 14 bases between. The CDR3 is CASSLGVQKREKLFF. CDR3 nucleotides: TGTGCCAGCAGCTTAGGGGTCCAGAAGCGCGAAAAACTGTTTTTT. Drawing the rest from reference TRBV11-2 and TRBJ1-4, the complete variable domain is EAGVAQSPRYKIIEKRQSVAFWCNPISGHATLYWYQQILGQGPKLLIQFQNNGVVDDSQLPKDRFSAERLKGVDSTLKIQPAKLEDSAVYLCASSLGVQKREKLFFGSGTQLSVL.

This clonotype came up many times. The rearrangement joins TRBV27 to TRBJ2-7; 9 bases agree with TRBD2. This CDR3 is 16 amino acids long. J lost 2 bases, V lost 5 bases, and 10 bases had no gene match. Germline CDR1 MNHEY, CDR2 SMNVEV (reference sequence). CDR3 nucleotide sequence: TGTGCCAGCAGTCTTTTGGCGTCTAGCGGGACCTACGAGCAGTACTTC. This translates into CASSLLASSGTYEQYF.

Notes on this clonotype: Being one base from a much bigger clone, this may be a read error. This chain uses TRBV5-1 with TRBJ2-7; 7 bases are shared with TRBD2. The CDR3 sequence is 14 residues long. J gave up 6 bases and V 4 bases, and 10 bases lay outside the gene matches. Germline loops: CDR1 SGHRS, CDR2 YFSETQ. The CDR3 DNA is TGCGCCAGCAGCCCGAGAGCGGGAACCTTCGAGCAGTACTTC. Its translation: CASSPRAGTFEQYF.

This chain joins TRBV7-8 and TRBJ2-7; maybe TRBD1 (5 bases). The V gene's germline CDR1 is SGHVS and CDR2 FQNEAQ. V dropped 5 bases and J dropped 4 bases, with 15 bases sitting between them. The CDR3 is made up of 14 amino acids. CDR3 region: CASSQGDSLYEQYF. The CDR3 DNA reads as TGTGCCAGCAGCCAGGGCGACAGTTTGTACGAGCAGTACTTC.

This clonotype was detected many times. In DNA form, the CDR3 reads TGTGCCAGCAGCGCGGGACTGTACACCGGGGAGCTGTTTTTT. It yields the protein CASSAGLYTGELFF. V gene TRBV11-2 combines with J gene TRBJ2-2, with a tentative D call TRBD2 (6 bases). The germline gives CDR1 SGHAT, CDR2 FQNNGV. V lost 5 bases and J 3 bases, leaving 10 bases between the germline ends. The CDR3 sequence is 14 residues long.

This clonotype was recorded many times. The CDR3, as DNA: TGTGCCAGCAGTAGCGGGAGCAGCACCGGGGAGCTGTTTTTT. Its protein product is CASSSGSSTGELFF. This rearrangement joins TRBV7-9 to TRBJ2-2; 9 bases are shared with TRBD2. The CDR3 covers 14 residues. Trimming removed 6 bases from V and 4 bases from J; junction bases left unmatched: 3. The germline V gene has CDR1 SEHNR and CDR2 FQNEAQ (reference sequence).

V usage is TRBV19 and J usage is TRBJ2-1, with D unresolved. Per the germline V gene, CDR1 is LNHDA and CDR2 is SQIVND (reference sequence). The CDR3 extends over 13 amino acids. The V end was cut by 6 bases, the J end by 7 bases, with 13 bases between. The CDR3 region is CASSNSRWNEQFF. The CDR3 DNA follows: TGTGCCAGTAGCAATTCTAGGTGGAATGAGCAGTTCTTC.

This clonotype occurred a few times. The V call is TRBV5-5, the J call TRBJ2-3, with 7 bases that match TRBD2. The germline V gene has CDR1 SGHKS and CDR2 YYEKEE (reference sequence). With 4 bases clipped from V and 2 bases from J, the junction kept 7 bases outside the gene matches. The CDR3 is 15 amino acids. The chain's CDR3 is CASSQRGMFTDTQYF. The DNA for the CDR3 is TGTGCCAGCAGCCAGCGGGGCATGTTCACAGATACGCAGTATTTT. The variable domain in full, with the rest retrieved from reference TRBV5-5 and TRBJ2-3, is DAGVTQSPTHLIKTRGQQVTLRCSPISGHKSVSWYQQVLGQGPQFIFQYYEKEERGRGNFPDRFSARQFPNYSSELNVNALLLGDSALYLCASSQRGMFTDTQYFGPGTRLTVL.

This clonotype turned up a few times. This chain links TRBV5-6 with TRBJ2-1; TRBD2 agrees at 9 bases. Germline CDR1 is SGHDT and CDR2 is YYEEEE. There are 14 residues in the CDR3. The junction had 8 bases not matched to a gene; V was cut back by 7 bases and J by 6 bases. The CDR3 region is CASWGAGGFNEQFF. DNA for the CDR3: TGTGCCAGCTGGGGAGCGGGAGGCTTCAATGAGCAGTTCTTC. The whole variable domain, filled in from reference TRBV5-6 and TRBJ2-1, reads DAGVTQSPTHLIKTRGQQVTLRCSPKSGHDTVSWYQQALGQGPQFIFQYYEEEERQRGNFPDRFSGHQFPNYSSELNVNALLLGDSALYLCASWGAGGFNEQFFGPGTRLTVL.

This clonotype showed up many times. The J gene is TRBJ2-1, the V gene TRBV24-1; 9 bases match TRBD2. CDR1 KGHDR and CDR2 SFDVKD come from the germline V gene. The CDR3 sequence is 15 residues long. Trimming removed 4 bases from V and 7 bases from J; junction bases left unmatched: 7. CDR3 residues: CATSDLAGKENEQFF. The DNA for the CDR3 is TGTGCCACCAGTGACCTAGCGGGAAAGGAAAATGAGCAGTTCTTC.